This is a list of T cell receptor beta chains from one sample in a study of blood T cell repertoires in COVID-19. Some clones are missing from TCRdb's copy, which holds only in-frame ones; the method was immunoSEQ multiplex PCR. The table includes about 200,000 clones, around 90% detected once. The sequenced sample was PBMCs or T cells enriched from blood (not recorded which). These receptors were taken from a woman between 25 and 40 years old who had recovered from COVID-19. CDR3s include the opening cysteine and the closing phenylalanine or tryptophan. Each record gives: V gene, D gene, J gene, CDR3 protein. D genes are given only for firm matches.

TRBV14,-,TRBJ2-2,CASSQTVPTGELFF
TRBV7-2,-,TRBJ2-4,CASSLEGGDKNIQYF
TRBV19,-,TRBJ1-2,CASSMWARGYGYTF
TRBV7-2,-,TRBJ1-2,CASSPGAGRPNYGYTF
TRBV5-6,TRBD2,TRBJ2-1,CASSPTPSGGGNEQFF
TRBV6-5,-,TRBJ2-7,CASSPQSTGSYEQYF
TRBV4-2,-,TRBJ2-7,CASSQERSGPYEQYF
TRBV29-1,TRBD2,TRBJ2-1,CSVVGRALYNEQFF
TRBV11-3,-,TRBJ1-1,CASSLDRLGALNTEAFF
TRBV7-2,-,TRBJ2-5,CASSTSPTALETQYF
TRBV5-5,TRBD1,TRBJ1-5,CASSLWKAGGRSTQPQHF
TRBV18,-,TRBJ2-5,CASSPSSGSLQETQYF
TRBV27,-,TRBJ1-1,CASSLGAGRWAF
TRBV6-1,-,TRBJ1-2,CASSETGGGWANYGYTF
TRBV10-3,-,TRBJ2-5,CAISESGDFETQYF
TRBV7-2,TRBD1,TRBJ1-1,CASSLWTGGNTEAFF
TRBV12-3/TRBV12-4,-,TRBJ2-1,CASSLRRVSEQFF
TRBV14,TRBD1,TRBJ2-7,CASSQEVGTGLSEQYF
TRBV12-3/TRBV12-4,-,TRBJ2-1,CASSNQGSAEQFF
TRBV6-5,TRBD2,TRBJ2-3,CASSYGGGAYDTQYF
TRBV20-1,-,TRBJ1-2,CSASGGGYTF
TRBV10-3,TRBD1,TRBJ1-1,CAISVYNRGTNTEAFF
TRBV27,TRBD1,TRBJ1-2,CASSSRDRVFDGYTF
TRBV19,-,TRBJ1-2,CASMGHQIANYGYTF
TRBV19,TRBD1,TRBJ1-6,CASSPDRVTYNSPLHF
TRBV5-6,TRBD1,TRBJ2-7,CASSPGTGGEQYF
TRBV21-1,-,TRBJ2-7,CASSIRLAGDSLTYEQYF
TRBV4-1,TRBD1,TRBJ2-1,CASSERDRVKNEQFF
TRBV9,-,TRBJ1-3,CASSVGEGAGNTIYF
TRBV5-1,-,TRBJ2-7,CASSPDFYEQYF
TRBV7-2,-,TRBJ1-5,CASSSLAFNQPQHF
TRBV4-3,TRBD1,TRBJ2-3,CASSQGWTGASTDTQYF
TRBV30,TRBD1,TRBJ2-3,CAWSRPRTGGTDTQYF
TRBV24-1,TRBD1,TRBJ1-2,CATSERTGGGYTF
TRBV7-9,-,TRBJ1-2,CASSDYRGFGYTF
TRBV6-5,-,TRBJ1-1,CASSYSQGGTEAFF
TRBV11-3,-,TRBJ2-1,CASSSAAGSYNEQFF
TRBV3-1/TRBV3-2,-,TRBJ1-2,CASSRGGTYGYTF
TRBV6-5,-,TRBJ1-5,CAAGGQLNQPQHF
TRBV3-1/TRBV3-2,TRBD1,TRBJ2-4,CASSQDAGGGDIQYF
TRBV7-9,-,TRBJ2-1,CASSLGSGLAYNEQFF
TRBV27,-,TRBJ2-7,CASSRQVSYEQYF
TRBV30,TRBD1,TRBJ1-4,CAWCRDRDEKLFF
TRBV19,-,TRBJ1-2,CASSTGRAIYGYTF
TRBV6-5,TRBD2,TRBJ2-1,CASSYTSENEQFF
TRBV2,-,TRBJ2-3,CASSVVGGDTQYF
TRBV4-3,-,TRBJ2-7,CASSQDYGGKYEQYF